This T cell receptor beta chain derives from a study of shared clonotypes between healthy human individuals. Study-wide points: Enrolling few donors narrowed the genetic and exposure-history diversity that was represented.

With respect to this clone: Its antigen is currently unknown.

This CDR3 comprises 15 residues. The germline CDR1 and CDR2 sequences are SGHKS and YYEKEE (reference sequence). V lost 3 bases and J lost 1, with 14 bases in between. Methods used by the authors: ImmunoSEQ output lacked quality scores and full-length reads, limiting matched filtering. TCRdb's table, derived via immunoSEQ multiplex PCR, lists solely in-frame clones and lacks some. The DNA was the basis for D and trimming; V, J and clone size are from that table. This repertoire shows some 2,100,000 clones, approximately 96% found once; its top ten account for roughly 0.13%. This clonotype was obtained from a man younger than 30 in good health. The genes are TRBV5-5 and TRBJ2-7; D gene uncertain. The sequenced material came from naive CD4+ T cells sorted from blood. The subset is: CD45RA+ positively selected. In DNA, the CDR3 is TGTGCCAGCAGCTCCCCAGGAGTCCCATCCTACGAGCAGTACTTC. It translates to CASSSPGVPSYEQYF.